The 25 T cell receptor beta chains reported below all come from one sample, sequenced in a study of glioma-infiltrating T cells after dendritic cell vaccination. Assay: immunoSEQ multiplex PCR; the TCRdb copy retains only in-frame clones and omits some. The table records about 3,700 clones, 93% of them present only once. Material: blood, obtained before dendritic cell vaccination. These receptors all stem from a human donor with glioblastoma.

This sequence joins TRBV5-1 and TRBJ2-3; 7 nucleotides align to TRBD2. Trimming took 1 base from V and 6 from J; bases not matched to a gene: 8. The CDR3 length is 15 residues. Looked up from germline, CDR1 is SGHRS and CDR2 is YFSETQ. CDR3 protein: CASSLLGGSGDTQYF. CDR3 DNA sequence: TGCGCCAGCAGCTTGTTGGGAGGGTCGGGGGATACGCAGTATTTT.

V gene TRBV5-4 combines with J gene TRBJ2-3, with D perhaps TRBD2 (6 bases). The length of the CDR3 is 16 residues. Germline V gene sequence: CDR1 SGHNT, CDR2 YYREEE (reference sequence). The ends were cut back, 0 bases at V and 4 bases at J, with 15 bases in the middle. The DNA of the CDR3 is TGTGCCAGCAGCTTGGACGGGAGAGCCGGATCAGATACGCAGTATTTT. Its translation is CASSLDGRAGSDTQYF. Full variable domain (remainder filled in from reference TRBV5-4 and TRBJ2-3): ETGVTQSPTHLIKTRGQQVTLRCSSQSGHNTVSWYQQALGQGPQFIFQYYREEENGRGNFPPRFSGLQFPNYSSELNVNALELDDSALYLCASSLDGRAGSDTQYFGPGTRLTVL.

This rearrangement joins TRBV5-1 to TRBJ2-6; 7 bases fit TRBD1. The CDR3 totals 19 residues. CDR1 is SGHRS, CDR2 YFSETQ, per germline. V was pared by 0 bases and J by 0 bases, with 9 bases of the junction left unmatched. This chain's CDR3 is CASSLAGQRTFSGANVLTF. The CDR3 DNA follows: TGCGCCAGCAGCTTGGCGGGACAGAGGACCTTCTCTGGGGCCAACGTCCTGACTTTC. Based on the CDR3 plus reference TRBV5-1 and TRBJ2-6, the full variable domain is KAGVTQTPRYLIKTRGQQVTLSCSPISGHRSVSWYQQTPGQGLQFLFEYFSETQRNKGNFPGRFSGRQFSNSRSEMNVSTLELGDSALYLCASSLAGQRTFSGANVLTFGAGSRLTVL.

This chain's CDR3 is CASSYSETGLGLHF. Written as DNA, the CDR3 is TGTGCCAGCAGTTACTCGGAGACAGGGCTAGGCCTCCACTTT. The chain couples TRBV6-6 to TRBJ1-6; 7 bases are a match to TRBD1. The junction had 8 bases not matched to a gene; V was cut back by 0 bases and J by 15 bases. There are 14 residues in the CDR3. Germline loops: CDR1 MNHNY, CDR2 SVGAGI (reference sequence).

The chain carries TRBV9 and TRBJ2-1; D is possibly TRBD1 (5 bases). There are 14 residues in the CDR3. The germline gives CDR1 SGDLS, CDR2 YYNGEE. V dropped 7 bases and J dropped 1 base, with 12 bases sitting between them. Here the CDR3 reads CASSEGVSYNEQFF. The CDR3 DNA reads TGTGCCAGCTCGGAAGGGGTTTCCTACAATGAGCAGTTCTTC.

This chain uses TRBV5-6 with TRBJ1-2; possible D gene TRBD1, 6 bases. CDR1 and CDR2 (germline): SGHDT, YYEEEE. This CDR3 contains 16 residues. V was cut by 2 bases and J by 3 bases, with 17 bases left in between. In nucleotides, the CDR3 is TGTGCCAGCAGCTTTGGGACCCAGGGGTCCGACTATGGCTACACCTTC. Translating it yields CASSFGTQGSDYGYTF.

The chain is built from TRBV7-8 and TRBJ2-1; TRBD2 aligns across 7 bases. This CDR3 is 16 amino acids long. The germline V gene has CDR1 SGHVS and CDR2 FQNEAQ. V was clipped by 10 bases and J by 10 bases; unmatched bases: 22. The CDR3 spells CATTGGGGSVAKEQFF. In nucleotides, the CDR3 is TGTGCCACGACTGGTGGTGGCGGGAGTGTGGCAAAGGAGCAGTTCTTC.

This clone was seen only a few times. The J gene is TRBJ1-1, the V gene TRBV7-2, with a weak D call TRBD1 (5 bases). The CDR3 covers 13 residues. The germline V gene has CDR1 SGHTA and CDR2 FQGNSA. Between the trimmed V and J ends, which lost 5 bases and 5 bases, there was a span of 12 bases. The CDR3 nucleotides read TGTGCCAGCAGCCCGAGACAGAGGACTGAAGCTTTCTTT. Amino acids: CASSPRQRTEAFF.

The chain uses TRBV28 and TRBJ2-7, with 9 bases matching TRBD1. Germline V CDR1 and CDR2: MDHEN, SYDVKM. The CDR3 consists of 16 residues. The V segment lost 7 bases and the J segment 3 bases; nucleotides outside the gene matches: 13. Here the CDR3 reads CASTLPGQGTIYEQYF. The CDR3 nucleotides are TGTGCCAGCACCTTACCCGGACAGGGGACGATCTACGAGCAGTACTTC. Using reference TRBV28 and TRBJ2-7 for the parts outside the CDR3, the full variable domain is DVKVTQSSRYLVKRTGEKVFLECVQDMDHENMFWYRQDPGLGLRLIYFSYDVKMKEKGDIPEGYSVSREKKERFSLILESASTNQTSMYLCASTLPGQGTIYEQYFGPGTRLTVT.

The rearrangement joins TRBV2 to TRBJ2-7, with D perhaps matching TRBD1 (6 bases). Germline CDR1 and CDR2: SNHLY and FYNNEI. The CDR3 covers 10 residues. The V end lost 8 bases, the J end lost 6 bases, and 8 bases lay between the germline ends. The CDR3 DNA sequence: TGTGCCAGCCAGGGGATCGAGCAGTACTTC. Translating gives CASQGIEQYF.

The rearrangement joins TRBV12-5 to TRBJ1-2, with TRBD1 identical over 7 bases. This CDR3 has 20 amino acids. Germline V gene data show CDR1 as LGHNT and CDR2 as FRNRAP. V lost 0 bases to trimming and J lost 0 bases; unmatched junction nucleotides: 16. Here the CDR3 reads CASGLVRKGDRGRANYGYTF. Written as DNA, the CDR3 is TGTGCTAGTGGTTTGGTGCGAAAAGGGGACAGAGGGAGAGCTAACTATGGCTACACCTTC.

The chain links TRBV7-8 to TRBJ2-7; 9 positions agree with TRBD1. Germline loops: CDR1 SGHVS, CDR2 FQNEAQ. CDR3 length: 15 amino acids. V lost 3 bases to trimming and J lost 1 base; unmatched junction nucleotides: 4. Written as DNA, the CDR3 is TGTGCCAGCAGCTTTTCGACAGGGGGTTCCTACGAGCAGTACTTC. Protein sequence: CASSFSTGGSYEQYF.

The chain employs TRBV2 and TRBJ1-4, with 9 bases identical to TRBD1. In germline, CDR1 is SNHLY, CDR2 FYNNEI. After removal of 6 bases from V and 8 bases from J, the junction contained 7 bases not matched to a gene. The CDR3 is made up of 14 amino acids. The CDR3 DNA is TGTGCCAGCAGCCCACAGGGGGCTAGCGAAAAACTGTTTTTT. Translation: CASSPQGASEKLFF.

The chain links TRBV5-3 to TRBJ2-1, with 8 bases matching TRBD2. TRBV5-3 is marked as an open reading frame, function uncertain. V was pared by 0 bases and J by 8 bases, with 22 bases of the junction left unmatched. The CDR3 totals 20 residues. DNA for the CDR3: TGTGCCAGAAGCTTGGTGGGCACTACGCATGTCGGCGGGAGGTTGGATGAGCAGTTCTTC. It codes for CARSLVGTTHVGGRLDEQFF.

The chain combines TRBV15 with TRBJ2-1; TRBD2 agrees at 15 bases. CDR3 length equals 18 residues. Germline assignment: CDR1 LNHNV and CDR2 YYDKDF (reference sequence). Trimming cost V 0 bases and J 9 bases; bases outside gene matches: 9. The CDR3 reads CATSREQGLAGGLVEQFF. The DNA of the CDR3 is TGTGCCACCAGCAGAGAACAAGGACTAGCGGGAGGGCTAGTTGAGCAGTTCTTC.

CDR3: CASSRRDLNTEAFF. Written as DNA, the CDR3 is TGTGCCAGCAGCCGACGGGATTTGAACACTGAAGCTTTCTTT. The chain combines TRBV5-6 with TRBJ1-1; D uncertain. The CDR3 covers 14 residues. Germline CDR1 and CDR2: SGHDT and YYEEEE. V was pared by 4 bases and J by 0 bases, with 10 bases between.

The chain combines TRBV5-1 with TRBJ2-3, with 10 positions matching TRBD2. The V segment lost 5 bases and the J segment 1 base; nucleotides outside the gene matches: 7. Germline V gives CDR1 SGHRS, CDR2 YFSETQ. The CDR3 is 16 residues long. The CDR3 loop is CASSSGTSAGTDTQYF. DNA for the CDR3: TGCGCCAGCAGTTCCGGGACTAGCGCGGGCACAGATACGCAGTATTTT.

V gene TRBV5-1 combines with J gene TRBJ2-1; TRBD1 aligns across 7 bases. This CDR3 has 14 amino acids. With V trimmed by 2 bases and J by 3 bases, 2 bases remained unmatched. The germline V gene encodes CDR1 SGHRS and CDR2 YFSETQ. CDR3 coding DNA: TGCGCCAGCAGCTTAGGGGACAGCTACAATGAGCAGTTCTTC. Its translation: CASSLGDSYNEQFF.

This chain uses TRBV11-3 with TRBJ2-1; D is perhaps TRBD1 (6 bases). With 3 bases removed from V and 0 bases from J, the gap between germline ends came to 9 bases. CDR1 and CDR2 (germline): SGHNT, YENEEA. There are 15 residues in the CDR3. This chain's CDR3 is CASSFTGSSYNEQFF. Written as DNA, the CDR3 is TGTGCCAGCAGCTTTACAGGGAGCTCCTACAATGAGCAGTTCTTC.

This clone was recorded only once. The junction and the germline gene differ at one end; a read error may be behind it. V gene TRBV7-8 combines with J gene TRBJ1-1; D gene unclear. The CDR3 sequence is 16 residues long. Germline-derived CDR1 and CDR2 are SGHVS and FQNEAQ. The CDR3 region is CASSSNNLRGYTEVFF. CDR3 bases: TGTGCCAGCAGCTCAAATAACCTGAGAGGGTACACTGAAGTTTTCTTT.

This chain uses TRBV4-1 with TRBJ2-7, with TRBD2 matching 8 bases. Germline CDR1 is MGHRA and CDR2 is YSYEKL. The CDR3 covers 17 residues. With 3 bases clipped from V and 0 bases from J, the junction kept 10 bases outside the gene matches. CDR3 sequence reads: CASSQGGRGRSSYEQYF. The CDR3 coding sequence is TGCGCCAGCAGCCAGGGCGGGCGCGGGAGGAGCTCCTACGAGCAGTACTTC.

Of note for this clone: At one end the junction does not follow the germline gene, possibly because of a read error. The CDR3 sequence: CSASGDYGHTF. The CDR3 DNA follows: TGCAGTGCTAGCGGGGACTATGGCCACACCTTC. This chain joins TRBV20-1 and TRBJ1-2; TRBD1 might be the D (5 bases). The germline V gene encodes CDR1 DFQATT and CDR2 SNEGSKA (reference sequence). The CDR3 extends over 11 amino acids.

The gene calls are TRBV7-3 and TRBJ2-1; D might be TRBD1 (5 bases). This CDR3 has 13 residues. Germline CDR1 is SGHTA and CDR2 is FQGTGA. The V gene lost 2 bases and the J gene lost 7 bases, with 9 bases spanning the gap. CDR3 residues: CASSLAPGNEQFF. The CDR3 nucleotides read TGTGCCAGCAGCTTAGCCCCAGGGAATGAGCAGTTCTTC.

This chain uses TRBV6-1 with TRBJ2-4; tentatively, D is TRBD1 (5 bases). The V and J ends lost 1 base and 2 bases respectively, with 18 bases between them. In germline, CDR1 is MNHNS, CDR2 SASEGT. This CDR3 has 18 amino acids. DNA of the CDR3: TGTGCCAGCAGTGAAGTGGGTTGGCAGGGATCAACCAAAAACATTCAGTACTTC. Translating gives CASSEVGWQGSTKNIQYF.

As to this clone: The junction shows a germline mismatch at one end, possibly a read error. The genes are TRBV7-7 and TRBJ2-7; TRBD1 aligns across 9 bases. Germline lookup yields CDR1 SSHAT and CDR2 FNYEAQ (reference sequence). The CDR3 has 15 residues. The DNA for the CDR3 is TGTGCTAGCAGCTCGGGACAGGGTGAATCCTACGAGCAGTACTTC. Translation gives CASSSGQGESYEQYF.